The present entry profiles one T cell receptor (beta chain) with its context. Its recognized antigen is unknown. No much larger clone is present one base from it, and per-base qualities are unavailable. The CDR1 and CDR2 encoded by the germline V gene (reference sequence) are DFQATT and SNEGSKA. Taken from cysteine to phenylalanine, the CDR3 has 11 residues. The DNA shown is the 33-base CDR3, in frame from base 1. The trim is 5 bases for V and 9 bases for J, with a gap of 11 bases between the germline ends. These data originate in a study of blood T cell repertoires in COVID-19 (dated by TCRdb to the early 2020s). For context, the study as a whole: The collaborator samples originated in the United States, Italy and Spain and spanned the acute and convalescent phases of COVID-19. The prospective study material was composed of cDNA or gDNA derived from T cells, B-cell-depleted T cells, or PBMCs. Deeply sampled blood TCRbeta repertoires from subjects exposed to, actively infected with, or recovered from COVID-19 were included in the dataset. The repertoires were released in a freely available public database meant as a resource for research on the immune response to SARS-CoV-2. The samples were drawn from the first 160 participants of the ongoing ImmuneRACE study and from under 1,500 subjects provided by 6 global collaborators. Sample metadata almost always included a de-identified subject ID, COVID-19 status, age in years and sex. HLA class I and class II types, where available, came from metadata supplied by the sample provider rather than from assay-based typing. The investigation overall reported the following: Clinical and demographic metadata were provided uncurated, with the amount varying by source and participant.

In Seattle, one collaborating source enrolled patients while the infection was active and tracked those patients longitudinally over the course of disease. The collaborating institutions used their own protocols to collect whole blood in K2EDTA tubes. Collaborator samples were shipped for TCRbeta analysis as frozen whole blood, isolated PBMCs, or DNA extracted from either sample type. TCRbeta CDR3 regions were amplified from genomic DNA by means of the immunoSEQ Assay, a bias-controlled multiplex PCR. As for how the authors treated the data: The number of nucleated cells in each sample was estimated from the amplification of reference gene primers within the assay. To quantify the absolute abundance of each unique TCRbeta CDR3 rearrangement, sequence reads were collapsed and filtered. For each sample, productive Simpson clonality was calculated by taking the square root of Simpson's diversity index across productive rearrangements. Drawn from immuneACCESS, this table holds only the in-frame rearrangements with V and J called that TCRdb kept. Clones are partly lost; checked studies trace under half to an unresolved V gene and leave the rest unexplained. The V and J calls and clone size come from that table; D and trimming were worked out from the DNA. A total of fewer than 350,000 clones appear in this sample, approximately 90% of them only once. Roughly 1.7% of the sample is taken by the ten largest.

Specimen: peripheral blood. The sequence is built from TRBV20-1 and TRBJ2-1; TRBD2 might be the D gene, on 5 matching bases. The source is a woman in her twenties or thirties with COVID-19, enrolled during active disease. The DNA reads TGCAGTGCTGGCGGGTGGGGTGAGCAGTTCTTC. This yields the protein CSAGGWGEQFF.